One TCR beta chain is described in this entry. The antigen it recognizes is unknown. No base-level quality is on record; no much larger clone is a single base apart. The sample's time point label, decoded: baseline before first vaccination. The vaccinee samples were drawn from two UK trials, COV001 and COV002, one of which was a single-blind randomized controlled phase 2/3 trial testing AZD1222 (ChAdOx1 nCoV-19) in healthy adults. For TCRbeta chain sequencing, PBMC samples were collected from trial participants at day 0 and at day 28 after the second dose. The data belong to a study of T cell responses to AZD1222 COVID-19 vaccine listed by TCRdb under 2021. In the study overall: AZD1222 recipients whose second dose came at about 4 weeks and those whose second dose came at about 12 weeks were combined into one group, since spike-specific TCR depth and breadth did not differ between the two schedules. A total of approximately 240 trial participants underwent TCR sequencing, of whom roughly 210 had received two doses of AZD1222 and 26 had received two doses of the MenACWY control vaccine. Enrollment into the trials was organized by age into subgroups of 18-55, 56-69 and 70-plus years, and those subgroups contained roughly 150, 30 and 60 TCR-sequenced participants, respectively.

The CDR3 regions of human TCRbeta chains were analyzed by immunosequencing. The published analysis was carried out like this. TCRs in the repertoires were compared against a reference library of SARS-CoV-2-specific TCRs that had been generated with the MIRA antigen-specificity platform. Breadth was defined as the fraction of unique TCRs that were SARS-CoV-2-associated. Depth was defined as the fraction of total T cells that were SARS-CoV-2-associated. Each spike-specific TCR was assigned to its reactive spike region and to a CD4 or CD8 class using the MIRA data. Log10-transformed breadth and depth values were compared by one-way ANOVA with Sidak's multiple comparisons tests. This is the immuneACCESS table as TCRdb keeps it, with only in-frame sequences that have V and J called. A part of the clones is gone; compared with another copy, unresolved V genes explain less than half, and the rest is unexplained. The V and J calls and clone size are taken from that table; D and trimming were inferred from the DNA. For this sample there are about 120,000 clones; approximately 86% appear just once. The ten biggest clones cover over 8.5% of the sample.

Beyond this particular receptor, the publication reports: Conclusions about previously exposed vaccinees are limited because only six or seven AZD1222 recipients were SARS-CoV-2 seropositive at baseline. CD4 TCRs associated with the vaccine covered the entire spike protein, and the dominant responses were in regions 160-218 and 743-854. Epitopes outside the regions mutated in the B.1.351 and B.1.1.7 variants were reportedly recognized by nearly half of the unique spike-specific TCRs. Because no samples from the day 14 peak response were available, repertoires could be characterized only after the peak T cell response. Most participants were white British and females outnumbered males, and the authors suggested that clonal diversity may have been underestimated. Spike-specific TCR breadth and depth rose significantly after two AZD1222 doses compared with day 0 and with MenACWY recipients. The 56-69-year group was small, and its depth increase did not reach significance, likely because of low power.

V and J are truncated by 5 bases and 7 bases respectively, leaving an intervening sequence of 11 bases. Per the germline V gene (reference sequence), LNHDA is the CDR1 and SQIVND is the CDR2. From the cysteine through the phenylalanine, the CDR3 covers 12 amino acids. Here the CDR3 DNA is all that survives: 36 bases in frame from base 1. The material was peripheral blood, obtained on day 0 of AZD1222 vaccination. Here the chain combines TRBV19 and TRBJ1-1; D gene: possibly TRBD1, on 6 matching bases. The sequence derives from an adult in good health. The CDR3 corresponds to CASSDRTDEAFF. The nucleotides read TGTGCCAGTAGTGACCGGACAGATGAAGCTTTCTTT.